Detailed here is one T cell receptor (beta chain). There is no known antigen for this receptor. No much larger clonotype is one base removed from it; base qualities were not supplied. The library was generated by the immunoSEQ multiplex PCR assay. TCRdb retrieved this table from immuneACCESS and kept in-frame rearrangements only. Not all clones are present; in checked studies, unresolved V genes account for under half, and no reason is known for the remainder. The sample data list around 190,000 clones, and around 90% of these were observed just once. The ten largest clones represent about 1.4% of the sample. These data originate in a study of control samples from healthy donors and cancer patients (dated by TCRdb to the early 2020s). V is pruned by 6 bases and J by 9 bases, leaving 6 bases of the junction without a gene match. As encoded in the germline V gene, CDR1 is MGHDK while CDR2 is SYGVNS. The CDR3 starts with the cysteine, ends with the phenylalanine, and has 15 residues. Of the read, only the CDR3 DNA is kept; its 45 bases are in frame from base 1.

Sequences were obtained from blood. The receptor was isolated from a woman aged 45-59 years in good health. The V gene is TRBV25-1 and the J gene is TRBJ2-1; a stretch of 15 junction bases matches TRBD2. The nucleotide sequence is given as TGTGCCAGCAGCAGGACTAGCGGGAGGGCCGGTGAGCAGTTCTTC. Its translation reads: CASSRTSGRAGEQFF.